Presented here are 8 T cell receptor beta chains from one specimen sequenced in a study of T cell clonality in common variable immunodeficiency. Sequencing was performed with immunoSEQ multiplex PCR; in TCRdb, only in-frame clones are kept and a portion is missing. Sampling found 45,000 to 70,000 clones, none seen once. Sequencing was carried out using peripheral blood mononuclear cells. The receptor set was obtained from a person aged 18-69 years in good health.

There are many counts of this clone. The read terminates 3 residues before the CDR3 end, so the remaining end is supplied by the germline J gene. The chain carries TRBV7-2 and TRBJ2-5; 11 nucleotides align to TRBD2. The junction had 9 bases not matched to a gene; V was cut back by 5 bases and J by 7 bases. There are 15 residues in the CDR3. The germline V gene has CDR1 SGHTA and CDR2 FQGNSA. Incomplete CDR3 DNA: TGTGCCAGCAGCCGGACTAGCGGGCCCTCCGGGACC. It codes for CASSRTSGPSGT. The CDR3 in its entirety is CASSRTSGPSGTQYF.

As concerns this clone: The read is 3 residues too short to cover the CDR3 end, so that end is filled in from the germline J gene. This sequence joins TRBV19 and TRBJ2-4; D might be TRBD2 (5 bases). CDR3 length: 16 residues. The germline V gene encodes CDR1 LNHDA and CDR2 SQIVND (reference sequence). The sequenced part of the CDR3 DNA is TGTGCCAGTAGTATACCGAGGGTTGCTTCCCTATATGGT. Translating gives CASSIPRVASLYG. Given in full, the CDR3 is CASSIPRVASLYGQYF. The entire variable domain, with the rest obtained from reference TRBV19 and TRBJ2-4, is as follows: DGGITQSPKYLFRKEGQNVTLSCEQNLNHDAMYWYRQDPGQGLRLIYYSQIVNDFQKGDIAEGYSVSREKKESFPLTVTSAQKNPTAFYLCASSIPRVASLYGQYFGAGTRLSVL.

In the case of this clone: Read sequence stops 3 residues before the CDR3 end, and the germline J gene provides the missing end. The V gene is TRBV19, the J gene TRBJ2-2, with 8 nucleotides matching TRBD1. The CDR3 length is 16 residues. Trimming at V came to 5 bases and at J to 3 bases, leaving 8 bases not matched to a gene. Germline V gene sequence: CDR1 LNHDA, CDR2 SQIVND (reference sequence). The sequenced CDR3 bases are TGTGCCAGTAGTCCTCTCGGGACAGGATACACCGGGGAG. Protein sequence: CASSPLGTGYTGE. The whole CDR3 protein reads CASSPLGTGYTGELFF.

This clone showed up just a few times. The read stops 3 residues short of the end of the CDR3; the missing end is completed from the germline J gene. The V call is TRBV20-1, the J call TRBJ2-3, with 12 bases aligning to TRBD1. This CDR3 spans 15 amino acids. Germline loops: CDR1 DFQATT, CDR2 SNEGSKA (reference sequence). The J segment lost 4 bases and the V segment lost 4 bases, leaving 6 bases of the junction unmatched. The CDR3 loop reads CSATTGDRGPDTQYF. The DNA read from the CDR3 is TGCAGTGCTACTACAGGGGACAGGGGGCCAGATACG.

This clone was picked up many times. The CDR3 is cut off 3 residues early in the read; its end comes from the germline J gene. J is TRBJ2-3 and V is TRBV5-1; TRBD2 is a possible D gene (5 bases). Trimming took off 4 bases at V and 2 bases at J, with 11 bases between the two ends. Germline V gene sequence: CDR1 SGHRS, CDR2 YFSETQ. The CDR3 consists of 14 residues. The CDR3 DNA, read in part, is TGCGCCAGCAGCCCCCGACTAAACACAGATACG. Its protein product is CASSPRLNTDT. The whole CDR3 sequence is CASSPRLNTDTQYF.

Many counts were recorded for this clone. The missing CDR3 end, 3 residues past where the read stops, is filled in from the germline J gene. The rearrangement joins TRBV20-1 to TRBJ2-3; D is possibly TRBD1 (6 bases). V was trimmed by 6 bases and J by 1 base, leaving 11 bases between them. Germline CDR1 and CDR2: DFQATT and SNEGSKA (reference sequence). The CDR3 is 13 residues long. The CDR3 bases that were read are TGCAGTGCGAACTCAGGGGGCACAGATACG. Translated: CSANSGGTDT. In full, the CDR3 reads CSANSGGTDTQYF.

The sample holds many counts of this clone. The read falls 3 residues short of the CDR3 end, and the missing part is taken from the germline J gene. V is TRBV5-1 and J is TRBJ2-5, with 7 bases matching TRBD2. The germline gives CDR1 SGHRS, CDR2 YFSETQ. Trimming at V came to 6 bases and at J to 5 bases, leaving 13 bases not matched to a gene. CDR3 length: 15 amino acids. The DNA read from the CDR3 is TGCGCCAGCATGGTAGCGGGCTCTCAAGGGGAGACC. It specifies CASMVAGSQGET. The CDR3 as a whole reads CASMVAGSQGETQYF.

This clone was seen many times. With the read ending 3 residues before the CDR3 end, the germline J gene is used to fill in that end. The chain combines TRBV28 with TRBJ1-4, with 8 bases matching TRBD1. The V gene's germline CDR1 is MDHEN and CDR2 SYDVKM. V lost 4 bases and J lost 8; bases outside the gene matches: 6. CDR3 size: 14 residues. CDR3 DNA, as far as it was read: TGTGCCAGCAGTTCCAGGGGGCGCGAAGAAAAA. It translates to CASSSRGREEK. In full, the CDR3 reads CASSSRGREEKLFF.